This TCR beta chain originates from a study of vaccination and CD4 T cells after COVID-19. Study details: In the convalescent cohort, there were six males and four females, two of them Hispanic. Post-COVID sampling occurred a median approximately 91 days after diagnosis (range 35 to 161). Ranging from 14 to 241, the interval between dose two and post-vaccine sampling had a median of about ten weeks. In culture, cells were exposed to overlapping spike peptides from SARS-CoV-2, HCoV-NL63, HCoV-OC43 and HCoV-229E.

There are a few counts of this clonotype. Its antigen is still unknown. Sample treatment: roughly ten-day PBMC culture with coronavirus spike peptide pools or control peptides (ViraFEST assay). Once obtained from cultured CD4+ T cells, the DNA was sequenced using the Oncomine TCR Beta short-read assay. Each CDR3 protein is one row after TCRdb ran MiXCR on the PCR reads. This sample yields 23,000 or so distinct CDR3 sequences, of which approximately 67% are seen a single time; roughly a fifth belongs to the top ten. The CDR3 contains 13 residues. V lost 2 bases, J lost 3 bases, and 7 bases lay in between. From germline, CDR1 is WSHSY and CDR2 SAAADI.

The material was CD4+ T cells from blood, cultured in vitro, obtained after SARS-CoV-2 vaccination. This receptor was taken from a human donor who received a COVID-19 vaccine. The rearrangement links TRBV10-2 to TRBJ1-1; weak D call: TRBD1 (5 bases). CDR3 sequence reads: CASSEGGYTEAFF. The CDR3 bases are TGCGCCAGCAGTGAGGGGGGGTACACTGAAGCTTTCTTT.